These T cell receptor beta chains were read from a single sample in a study of T cell responses to AZD1222 COVID-19 vaccine. Only in-frame clones appear in the TCRdb table, and some are missing; sequencing was by immunoSEQ multiplex PCR. The data show approximately 94,000 clones, roughly 90% seen once. Sequences were derived from peripheral blood, sampled on day 0 of AZD1222 vaccination. The receptors come from an adult in good health. Both conserved end residues are part of each CDR3. D genes are given only for firm matches. Some rows have no size entry. The others give once, few or many, or a class for an expanded clone.

V gene,clone size,J gene,D gene,CDR3 protein,CDR3 DNA
TRBV30,-,TRBJ2-7,TRBD2,CAWWEAGGPEQYF,TGTGCCTGGTGGGAAGCGGGAGGGCCCGAGCAGTACTTC
TRBV7-6,-,TRBJ2-5,TRBD2,CASSPGLAGEGLQTQYF,TGTGCCAGCAGCCCAGGACTAGCGGGAGAAGGTTTGCAGACCCAGTACTTC
TRBV14,-,TRBJ2-3,TRBD2,CASSLLGSGNTDTQYF,TGTGCCAGCAGCCTGCTAGGTAGCGGGAACACAGATACGCAGTATTTT
TRBV7-3,-,TRBJ1-1,-,CASSLTGGNTEAFF,TGTGCCAGCAGCTTAACAGGGGGGAACACTGAAGCTTTCTTT
TRBV24-1,once,TRBJ1-1,-,CATSTGNTEAFF,TGTGCCACCAGCACAGGGAACACTGAAGCTTTCTTT
TRBV18,-,TRBJ2-1,TRBD2,CASSSPLSSGGDLTVEQFF,TGTGCCAGCTCTTCACCGTTGTCTAGCGGAGGGGACCTTACCGTTGAGCAGTTCTTC
TRBV15,-,TRBJ2-7,TRBD2,CATSRGIAGLYEQYF,TGTGCCACCAGCAGAGGGATAGCGGGACTCTACGAGCAGTACTTC
TRBV24-1,-,TRBJ1-1,-,CATSDLWAEAFF,TGTGCCACCAGTGATTTGTGGGCCGAAGCTTTCTTT
TRBV4-3,-,TRBJ1-5,-,CASSPDSGQPQHF,TGCGCCAGCAGCCCCGATTCTGGTCAGCCCCAGCATTTT
TRBV7-3,-,TRBJ2-7,-,CASSPSLSSPEQYF,TGTGCCAGCAGCCCCTCCCTTAGTAGCCCCGAGCAGTACTTC
TRBV7-9,-,TRBJ2-1,-,CASSPPGIYNEQFF,TGTGCCAGCAGCCCCCCCGGAATTTACAATGAGCAGTTCTTC
TRBV7-2,-,TRBJ2-7,-,CASSPGGTSYEQYF,TGTGCCAGCAGCCCTGGGGGGACAAGCTACGAGCAGTACTTC
TRBV18,-,TRBJ2-2,-,CASSPRPAAGNTGELFF,TGTGCCAGCTCACCACGTCCAGCAGCTGGGAACACCGGGGAGCTGTTTTTT
TRBV5-4,-,TRBJ1-2,-,CASSSDRTRYGYTF,TGTGCCAGCAGCTCAGACAGGACGCGCTATGGCTACACCTTC
TRBV4-3,few,TRBJ2-2,-,CASSQDLGRNTGELFF,TGCGCCAGCAGCCAAGATTTGGGTCGGAACACCGGGGAGCTGTTTTTT
TRBV4-2,-,TRBJ1-1,TRBD1,CASSQNRGNTEAFF,TGTGCCAGCAGCCAAAACAGGGGGAACACTGAAGCTTTCTTT
TRBV5-1,-,TRBJ2-5,-,CASSDAGQETQYF,TGCGCCAGCAGCGATGCGGGGCAGGAGACCCAGTACTTC
TRBV2,-,TRBJ2-7,TRBD2,CASSATSGSGEQYF,TGTGCCAGCAGTGCGACTAGCGGGAGCGGTGAGCAGTACTTC
TRBV3-1/TRBV3-2,-,TRBJ2-7,-,CASSQKAAGRVYEQYF,TGTGCCAGCAGCCAAAAGGCAGCGGGTAGAGTCTACGAGCAGTACTTC
TRBV4-1,-,TRBJ2-7,-,CASSQKGEFYEQYF,TGCGCCAGCAGCCAAAAGGGGGAGTTCTACGAGCAGTACTTC
TRBV6-2/TRBV6-3,few,TRBJ2-7,-,CASSPNLEGGYEQYF,TGTGCCAGCAGTCCGAACCTGGAGGGCGGGTACGAGCAGTACTTC
TRBV9,-,TRBJ2-2,-,CASSHGPGELFF,TGTGCCAGCAGCCATGGACCCGGGGAGCTGTTTTTT
TRBV9,once,TRBJ1-2,TRBD1,CASSPMDRVWGYTF,TGTGCCAGCAGCCCCATGGACAGGGTCTGGGGCTACACCTTC
TRBV3-1/TRBV3-2,once,TRBJ1-4,-,CASSQDLRIEKLFF,TGTGCCAGCAGCCAAGATCTTCGAATTGAAAAACTGTTTTTT
TRBV4-3,once,TRBJ2-1,-,CASSQDRFGTTYNEQFF,TGCGCCAGCAGCCAAGATCGGTTTGGGACCACTTACAATGAGCAGTTCTTC
TRBV15,-,TRBJ2-7,-,CATSRDEPSNQYF,TGTGCCACCAGCAGAGATGAGCCTAGCAACCAGTACTTC
TRBV9,-,TRBJ1-6,-,CASSPGSWDYNSPLHF,TGTGCCAGCAGCCCAGGGAGCTGGGATTATAATTCACCCCTCCACTTT
TRBV5-1,-,TRBJ2-2,-,CASSSLTGRNTGELFF,TGCGCCAGCAGCTCCCTGACAGGTCGGAACACCGGGGAGCTGTTTTTT
TRBV11-3,-,TRBJ1-1,-,CASSLAGRTEAFF,TGTGCCAGCAGCTTAGCCGGGAGGACTGAAGCTTTCTTT
TRBV4-2,-,TRBJ1-1,-,CASSERPGTTLDFTEAFF,TGTGCCAGCAGCGAACGGCCCGGGACAACTCTTGACTTCACTGAAGCTTTCTTT
TRBV5-1,-,TRBJ2-1,-,CASSPPLADNEQFF,TGCGCCAGCAGCCCACCTCTAGCTGACAATGAGCAGTTCTTC
TRBV4-3,few,TRBJ1-2,TRBD1,CASSQEGTGNYGYTF,TGCGCCAGCAGCCAAGAAGGGACAGGGAACTATGGCTACACCTTC
TRBV25-1,-,TRBJ2-3,-,CASSEYSLTDTQYF,TGTGCCAGCAGTGAATATAGCCTCACAGATACGCAGTATTTT
TRBV2,-,TRBJ1-5,-,CASRHTGHNQPQHF,TGTGCCAGCAGACACACGGGTCACAATCAGCCCCAGCATTTT
TRBV11-1,-,TRBJ2-7,TRBD2,CASRQWTSSYEQYF,TGTGCCAGCAGACAATGGACTAGCTCCTACGAGCAGTACTTC
TRBV6-5,-,TRBJ1-1,TRBD1,CASRSGTGSIEAFF,TGTGCCAGCAGGAGCGGGACAGGCTCTATCGAAGCTTTCTTT
TRBV7-2,-,TRBJ2-5,-,CASSSRGSPVETQYF,TGTGCCAGCAGCTCACGGGGATCCCCAGTGGAGACCCAGTACTTC
TRBV11-3,-,TRBJ2-1,TRBD1,CASSLASGQGSYNEQFF,TGTGCCAGCAGCTTAGCCTCCGGACAGGGGTCCTACAATGAGCAGTTCTTC
TRBV14,-,TRBJ2-1,-,CASSLLGGDYNEQFF,TGTGCCAGCAGCCTGCTTGGGGGCGATTACAATGAGCAGTTCTTC
TRBV15,-,TRBJ1-1,-,CATSLGTRGTEAFF,TGTGCCACCAGCTTAGGGACCAGGGGCACTGAAGCTTTCTTT
TRBV27,-,TRBJ2-7,-,CASSLSTQYEQYF,TGTGCCAGCAGTTTATCGACACAATACGAGCAGTACTTC
TRBV6-6,-,TRBJ2-3,-,CASSYSRSAADTQYF,TGTGCCAGCAGTTACTCGAGGTCGGCGGCAGATACGCAGTATTTT
TRBV7-7,-,TRBJ2-3,-,CASSLGADTDTQYF,TGTGCCAGCAGCTTGGGAGCCGACACAGATACGCAGTATTTT
TRBV4-2,-,TRBJ2-2,TRBD1,CASRIDRGYTGELFF,TGTGCCAGCAGGATAGACAGGGGATACACCGGGGAGCTGTTTTTT
TRBV28,-,TRBJ1-6,-,CASSLGTNNSPLHF,TGTGCCAGCAGTTTGGGGACTAATAATTCACCCCTCCACTTT
TRBV6-5,-,TRBJ2-1,-,CASSSTGSSYNEQFF,TGTGCCAGCAGCTCCACAGGGAGCTCCTACAATGAGCAGTTCTTC
TRBV6-1,-,TRBJ1-4,-,CASSVLWSATNEKLFF,TGTGCCAGCAGTGTTCTCTGGAGCGCAACTAATGAAAAACTGTTTTTT
TRBV5-4,-,TRBJ1-6,TRBD1,CASSQDRVDSPLHF,TGTGCCAGCAGCCAGGACAGGGTCGATTCACCCCTCCACTTT
TRBV4-3,-,TRBJ2-3,TRBD2,CASSQVELAGRNTQYF,TGCGCCAGCAGCCAAGTTGAACTAGCGGGGCGAAATACGCAGTATTTT
TRBV9,once,TRBJ2-7,-,CAGTKTAPSRYEQYF,TGTGCCGGAACAAAGACAGCACCTTCCCGATACGAGCAGTACTTC
TRBV6-2/TRBV6-3,-,TRBJ2-2,TRBD2,CASSYFRTSGSQNTGELFF,TGTGCCAGCAGTTACTTTAGGACTAGCGGGAGTCAGAACACCGGGGAGCTGTTTTTT
TRBV27,-,TRBJ1-1,-,CASSPLSGRTDTEAFF,TGTGCCAGCAGTCCCCTATCGGGGAGAACCGACACTGAAGCTTTCTTT
TRBV18,-,TRBJ1-1,TRBD1,CASSRSTGVNTEAFF,TGTGCCAGCTCACGGTCTACAGGGGTGAACACTGAAGCTTTCTTT
TRBV6-2/TRBV6-3,-,TRBJ2-7,-,CASSYSIPYEQYF,TGTGCCAGCAGTTACTCGATCCCATACGAGCAGTACTTC